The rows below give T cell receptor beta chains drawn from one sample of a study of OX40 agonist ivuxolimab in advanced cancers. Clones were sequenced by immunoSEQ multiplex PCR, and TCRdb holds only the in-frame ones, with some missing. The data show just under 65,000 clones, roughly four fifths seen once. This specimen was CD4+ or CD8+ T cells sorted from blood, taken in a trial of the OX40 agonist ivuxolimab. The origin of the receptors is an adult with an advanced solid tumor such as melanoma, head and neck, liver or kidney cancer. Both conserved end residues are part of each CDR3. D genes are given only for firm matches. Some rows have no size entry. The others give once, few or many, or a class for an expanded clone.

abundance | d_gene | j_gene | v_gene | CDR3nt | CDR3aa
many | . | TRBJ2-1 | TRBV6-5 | TGTGCCAGCAGTCACTATGGGGGTCCTCGTAATGAGCAGTTCTTC | CASSHYGGPRNEQFF
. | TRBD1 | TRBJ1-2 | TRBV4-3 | TGCGCCAGCAGCCAAGATTCTTCGGGCACTTTTGCAGGGGGCGACGACTATGGCTACACCTTC | CASSQDSSGTFAGGDDYGYTF
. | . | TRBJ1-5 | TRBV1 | TGCACCAGCAGCCAGTCCCCGTGCAATCAGCCCCAGCATTTT | CTSSQSPCNQPQHF
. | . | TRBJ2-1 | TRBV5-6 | TGTGCCAGCAGCTTGGCGGCGGGATTATACAATGAGCAGTTCTTC | CASSLAAGLYNEQFF
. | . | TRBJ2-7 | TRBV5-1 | TGCGCCAGCAGCTCGGATTCAGCTACCTACGAGCAGTACTTC | CASSSDSATYEQYF
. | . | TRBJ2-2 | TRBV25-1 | TGTGCCAGCAGTGAATCGGAGACGTTATCCGGGGAGCTGTTTTTT | CASSESETLSGELFF
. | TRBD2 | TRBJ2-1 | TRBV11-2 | TGTGCCAGCAGCCTCAGGACTAGCGGGAGTTGGAATGAGCAGTTCTTC | CASSLRTSGSWNEQFF
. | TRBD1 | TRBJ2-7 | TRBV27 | TGTGCCAGCAGTGAGGCACAGGGGGACTACGAGCAGTACTTC | CASSEAQGDYEQYF
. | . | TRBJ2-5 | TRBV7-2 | TGTGCCAGCAGTAGTCACGAGACCCAGTACTTC | CASSSHETQYF
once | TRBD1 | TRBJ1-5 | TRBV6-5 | TGTGCCAGCAGTTACCGGCGGACAGGCCCCAATCAGCCCCAGCATTTT | CASSYRRTGPNQPQHF
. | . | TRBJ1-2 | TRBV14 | TGTGCCAGCAGCCCGGTGGGCAGAACTATCTATGGCTACACCTTC | CASSPVGRTIYGYTF
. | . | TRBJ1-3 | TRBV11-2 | TGTGCCAGCAGCTTATATGAAGGGAGCTCTGGAAACACCATATATTTT | CASSLYEGSSGNTIYF
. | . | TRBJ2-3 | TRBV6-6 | TGTGCCAGCAGTTACTTCCCAGATACGCAGTATTTT | CASSYFPDTQYF
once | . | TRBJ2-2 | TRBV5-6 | TGTGCCAGCAGCTGGCAGGGCCGGGGGGCGGCCGGGGAGCTGTTTTTT | CASSWQGRGAAGELFF
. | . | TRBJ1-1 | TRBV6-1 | TGTGCCAGCCGCACGGGGGGGCGGATTGCTTTCTTT | CASRTGGRIAFF
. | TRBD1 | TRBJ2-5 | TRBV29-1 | TGCAGCGCCTGGACAGGGGGGTGGGGGACCCAGTACTTC | CSAWTGGWGTQYF
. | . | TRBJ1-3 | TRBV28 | TGTGCCAGCAGTTGGGGCAGGGGCTCTGGAAACACCATATATTTT | CASSWGRGSGNTIYF
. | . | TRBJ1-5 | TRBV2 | TGTGCCAGCAATGGGGAGCGGGGCAATCAGCCCCAGCATTTT | CASNGERGNQPQHF
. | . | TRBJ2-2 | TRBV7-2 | TGTGCCAGCAGCTTAGGCCCGGGGTACACCGGGGAGCTGTTTTTT | CASSLGPGYTGELFF
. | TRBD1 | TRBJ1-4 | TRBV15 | TGTGCCACCAGCAGAGCCGACAGGGGAGCTAATGAAAAACTGTTTTTT | CATSRADRGANEKLFF
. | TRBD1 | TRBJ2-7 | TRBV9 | TGTGCCAGCAGCCTAACTCCGGGACAGGGCGCCTACGAGCAGTACTTC | CASSLTPGQGAYEQYF
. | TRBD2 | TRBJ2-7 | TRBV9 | TGTGCCAGCAGCGTGGATGGGAGGGCGGTCGAGCAGTACTTC | CASSVDGRAVEQYF
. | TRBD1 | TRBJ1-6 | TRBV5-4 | TGTGCCAGCAGCTTGGAACAGGGGAATTCACCCCTCCACTTT | CASSLEQGNSPLHF
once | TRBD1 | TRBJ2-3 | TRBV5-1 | TGCGCCAGCAGCTTCGGGACAGGGCCTAGCACAGATACGCAGTATTTT | CASSFGTGPSTDTQYF